Following are 3 T cell receptor beta chains from one sample sequenced in a study of shared clonotypes between healthy human individuals. CD45RO negativity and positive selection for CCR7 defined naive CD8 cells, a population that excluded terminally differentiated effector memory CD45RA+ cells. Measured with immunoSEQ multiplex PCR; TCRdb has only the in-frame clones, and not every one. The sample contains millions of clones, under 95% of which appear only once. The sample was naive CD8+ T cells from PBMCs. All receptors come from a man aged 18 to 30 in good health. Some clones in this sample may be carry-over from other donors' samples.

This chain uses TRBV6-5 with TRBJ1-1; D not certain. The CDR3 consists of 13 residues. V lost 6 bases and J lost 4, with 12 bases in between. Per the germline V gene, CDR1 is MNHEY and CDR2 is SVGAGI. CDR3 region: CASSLLQGTEAFF. CDR3 nucleotides: TGTGCCAGCAGCCTCCTCCAAGGCACTGAAGCTTTCTTT.

The chain carries TRBV13 and TRBJ2-3, with 9 bases aligning to TRBD1. CDR1 and CDR2 (germline): PRHDT, FYEKMQ (reference sequence). This CDR3 comprises 15 residues. Losses at the gene ends were 5 bases for V and 0 bases for J; bases not matched to a gene: 3. The CDR3 nucleotides are TGTGCCAGCAGCCCGACAGGGGGTAGCACAGATACGCAGTATTTT. This sequence encodes CASSPTGGSTDTQYF. Combining the CDR3 with reference TRBV13 and TRBJ2-3 gives the whole variable domain AAGVIQSPRHLIKEKRETATLKCYPIPRHDTVYWYQQGPGQDPQFLISFYEKMQSDKGSIPDRFSAQQFSDYHSELNMSSLELGDSALYFCASSPTGGSTDTQYFGPGTRLTVL.

This clone was picked up one time. V usage is TRBV27 and J usage is TRBJ2-7, with a weak D call TRBD1 (6 bases). V gave up 8 bases and J gave up 0 bases, with 17 bases separating them. The germline V gene has CDR1 MNHEY and CDR2 SMNVEV (reference sequence). The CDR3 extends over 15 amino acids. The CDR3: CASHPGQGFSYEQYF. Written as DNA, the CDR3 is TGTGCCAGCCACCCGGGGCAGGGGTTCTCCTACGAGCAGTACTTC.